The clone carrying this T cell receptor beta chain turned up a few times. Its antigen is unidentified. Ophthalmopathy cases scored 3 or more on the Clinical Activity Score and 4 or more on NOSPECS grade, with duration below 3 months. Thyroid ultrasound, orbital computed tomography, clinical symptoms, and serum thyroxine and TRAb underpinned diagnoses. Using around 10 ml of fresh peripheral blood, PBMCs were prepared. Trimming shortened V by 7 bases and J by 0 bases, and 13 bases separated the two germline ends. The CDR3 loop spans 16 amino acids. Germline-derived CDR1 and CDR2 are MNHEY and SVGAGI. The sample originates from a study of T cells in Graves' hyperthyroidism and ophthalmopathy. General observations from the study: Most expanded thyroid clonotypes above 0.001 recurred in blood.

Authors of the study amplified TCR beta CDR3 regions from RNA transcripts. When the TCR CDR3 underwent first-round RT-PCR, the HTBI primer set was used. TCRdb reanalysed the multiplex PCR reads using MiXCR and keeps one entry per CDR3 protein. The table includes 400,000 to 500,000 distinct CDR3 sequences, 14% to 15% detected once. The sequence was obtained from a man younger than 35 with Graves' ophthalmopathy. The source material was blood. This sequence joins TRBV6-5 and TRBJ2-6; TRBD1 might be the D (7 bases). CDR3 sequence (DNA): TGTGCCAGCAATTCGGGGGACAGCTCTGGGGCCAACGTCCTGACTTTC. It codes for CASNSGDSSGANVLTF.